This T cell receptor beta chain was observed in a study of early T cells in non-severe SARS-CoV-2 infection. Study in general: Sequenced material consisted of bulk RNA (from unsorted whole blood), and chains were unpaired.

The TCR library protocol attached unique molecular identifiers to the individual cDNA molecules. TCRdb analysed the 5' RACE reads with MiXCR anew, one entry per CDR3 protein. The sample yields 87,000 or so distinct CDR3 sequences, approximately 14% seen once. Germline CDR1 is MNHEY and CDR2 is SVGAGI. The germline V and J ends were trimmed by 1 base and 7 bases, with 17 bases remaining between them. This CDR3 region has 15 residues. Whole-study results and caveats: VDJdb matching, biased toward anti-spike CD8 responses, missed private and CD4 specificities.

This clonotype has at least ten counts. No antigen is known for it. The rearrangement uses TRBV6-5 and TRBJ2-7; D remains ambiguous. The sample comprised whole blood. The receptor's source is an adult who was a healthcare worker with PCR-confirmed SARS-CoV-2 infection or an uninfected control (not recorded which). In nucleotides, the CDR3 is TGTGCCAGCAGTTACTTCGGGTCTAAACTGGGGGAGCAGTACTTC. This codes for CASSYFGSKLGEQYF.